This entry is about one T cell receptor (beta chain). Germline V CDR1 and CDR2: KGHSH, LQKENI. This CDR3 spans 14 amino acids. The germline V and J ends were trimmed by 2 bases and 3 bases, with 7 bases remaining between them. Profiled with immunoSEQ multiplex PCR; TCRdb holds only in-frame clones, not every one. The sample carries some 150,000 clones, around 90% recorded once. This record comes from a study of cytomegalovirus exposure and HLA in healthy donors. Sequencing used PBMCs. The TCR originated in a man between 18 and 29 years old in good health and CMV-seronegative. V and J are TRBV18 and TRBJ1-4; no clear D gene. CDR3 nucleotide sequence: TGTGCCAGCTCACCAGGGCCCCCTAATGAAAAACTGTTTTTT. It specifies CASSPGPPNEKLFF. Supplemented by reference TRBV18 and TRBJ1-4, the full variable domain reads NAGVMQNPRHLVRRRGQEARLRCSPMKGHSHVYWYRQLPEEGLKFMVYLQKENIIDESGMPKERFSAEFPKEGPSILRIQQVVRGDSAAYFCASSPGPPNEKLFFGSGTQLSVL.